The T cell receptor beta chain under discussion was sequenced for a study of T cell changes during pregnancy in multiple sclerosis. Sequencing used immunoSEQ multiplex PCR; TCRdb keeps in-frame clones, though not all of them. The sample contains 45,000 to 70,000 clones, about 90% of which appear only once. The CDR3 extends over 17 amino acids. Germline loops: CDR1 MGHRA, CDR2 YSYEKL. Trimming cost V 5 bases and J 6 bases, with 23 bases left between them. The source material was CD4+ T cells from peripheral blood mononuclear cells, sampled after pregnancy. The receptor's source is a female donor with multiple sclerosis, enrolled in a pregnancy study. V is TRBV4-1 and J is TRBJ2-1, with a tentative D call TRBD2 (5 bases). The CDR3 DNA reads as TGCGCCAGCAGCGGACTGCCCCGTAATCCCCCCACCAATGAGCAGTTCTTC. Its protein product is CASSGLPRNPPTNEQFF.